The 25 T cell receptor beta chains given below trace back to one sample, sequenced in a study of blood T cells in healthy people across ages. Combining a sample-barcoded 5' primer with a J-beta primer mix, a second PCR ran for about 7 to 12 cycles. In TCRdb, the 5' RACE reads were re-called with MiXCR into one record per CDR3 protein. The table has 700,000 to 850,000 distinct CDR3 sequences, about 53% seen once. Sequencing was carried out using blood. These receptor sequences come from a man older than 75 in good health.

V gene TRBV4-1 combines with J gene TRBJ2-1; D perhaps matches TRBD2 (5 bases). Trimming pared 0 bases from V and 3 bases from J, leaving 6 bases between. Germline V gives CDR1 MGHRA, CDR2 YSYEKL. There are 14 residues in the CDR3. CDR3 nucleotide sequence: TGCGCCAGCAGCCAAGAAACTAGCTACAATGAGCAGTTCTTC. Encoded protein: CASSQETSYNEQFF.

Here the CDR3 reads CASSAGLAGRNEQFF. Written as DNA, the CDR3 is TGCGCCAGCAGCGCCGGACTAGCGGGACGGAATGAGCAGTTCTTC. The chain is built from TRBV5-1 and TRBJ2-1; 12 bases fit TRBD2. CDR1 is SGHRS, CDR2 YFSETQ, per germline. V dropped 4 bases and J dropped 7; count of bases not matched to a gene: 6. The CDR3 has 15 amino acids. The full variable domain, rest sourced from reference TRBV5-1 and TRBJ2-1, is KAGVTQTPRYLIKTRGQQVTLSCSPISGHRSVSWYQQTPGQGLQFLFEYFSETQRNKGNFPGRFSGRQFSNSRSEMNVSTLELGDSALYLCASSAGLAGRNEQFFGPGTRLTVL.

The V gene is TRBV4-2, the J gene TRBJ2-3; 7 bases are shared with TRBD2. The CDR3 is 15 amino acids. Germline values: CDR1 LGHNA, CDR2 YNFKEQ. The ends lost 4 bases at V and 2 bases at J; junction bases unmatched: 6. DNA for the CDR3: TGTGCCAGCAGCCGATCTCTAGCGGACACAGATACGCAGTATTTT. Its translation is CASSRSLADTDTQYF.

Regarding this clonotype: An end of the junction does not agree with germline; a read error may underlie this. The genes are TRBV13 and TRBJ1-5; 8 bases are a match to TRBD1. The CDR3 sequence is 13 residues long. CDR1 and CDR2 from the germline V gene are PRHDT and FYEKMQ (reference sequence). CDR3 bases: TGTGCCAGCAGCCCAGGGGGCAAGCAGCCCCAGCATTTT. This sequence encodes CASSPGGKQPQHF.

This clonotype came up a few times. The genes are TRBV5-1 and TRBJ2-7; D remains ambiguous. Trimming left V 5 bases short and J 2 bases short, with 17 bases between. The germline gives CDR1 SGHRS, CDR2 YFSETQ. The CDR3 totals 15 residues. CDR3 residues: CASSEVGPGTYEQYF. The CDR3 coding sequence is TGCGCCAGCAGTGAGGTAGGCCCTGGAACCTACGAGCAGTACTTC.

This clonotype was seen a handful of times. The J gene is TRBJ1-6, the V gene TRBV20-1; 8 bases map to TRBD1. V was clipped by 5 bases and J by 0 bases; unmatched bases: 9. CDR3 length: 17 amino acids. The germline V gene has CDR1 DFQATT and CDR2 SNEGSKA (reference sequence). In nucleotides, the CDR3 is TGCAGTGCTTCAGGGGGCCAACTTTCCTCCTATAATTCACCCCTCCACTTT. This encodes CSASGGQLSSYNSPLHF.

This sequence joins TRBV29-1 and TRBJ1-2; TRBD1 matches 7 bases. V shed 7 bases, J shed 1 base, and the junction held 3 bases outside the gene matches. This CDR3 spans 12 amino acids. Germline assignment: CDR1 SQVTM and CDR2 ANQGSEA. The CDR3 reads CSAGDSNYGYTF. The CDR3, as DNA: TGCAGCGCAGGGGACAGTAACTATGGCTACACCTTC.

This clonotype has only one observation. The V and J genes are TRBV12-3 or TRBV12-4 and TRBJ2-3; D is unclear. CDR3 length equals 11 residues. V was shortened by 7 bases and J by 6 bases, with 8 bases between the two germline ends. The CDR3 nucleotides are TGTGCCAGCACTATTAGGGATACGCAGTATTTT. It codes for CASTIRDTQYF.

V and J are TRBV10-3 and TRBJ1-1, with a weak D call TRBD1 (6 bases). The CDR3 length is 15 residues. CDR1 is ENHRY and CDR2 is SYGVKD in the germline V gene. Trimming took off 3 bases at V and 1 base at J, with 12 bases between the two ends. The CDR3 DNA reads TGTGCCATCAGTGACCCCGGGACACCGAACACTGAAGCTTTCTTT. Protein: CAISDPGTPNTEAFF.

The chain recombines TRBV5-1 with TRBJ2-3; D is tentatively TRBD1 or TRBD2 (6 bases each). The CDR3 totals 17 residues. The V end was cut by 4 bases, the J end by 3 bases, with 21 bases between. In germline, CDR1 is SGHRS, CDR2 YFSETQ. The CDR3 bases are TGCGCCAGCAGCGGCCCCCATAGGGAAGGGGGGACAGATACGCAGTATTTT. Amino acid sequence: CASSGPHREGGTDTQYF.

The rearrangement links TRBV29-1 to TRBJ1-1, with TRBD1 identical over 8 bases. CDR3 size: 13 residues. CDR1 is SQVTM and CDR2 is ANQGSEA in the germline V gene. With V trimmed by 8 bases and J by 6 bases, 11 bases remained unmatched. This CDR3 reads CSMTRGRSAEAFF. Here the CDR3 DNA reads TGCAGCATGACCAGGGGGCGTTCGGCTGAAGCTTTCTTT.

The rearrangement joins TRBV10-3 to TRBJ2-1; TRBD2 agrees at 9 bases. Germline CDR1 and CDR2: ENHRY and SYGVKD. V was clipped by 0 bases and J by 9 bases; unmatched bases: 12. The CDR3 consists of 17 residues. CDR3: CAISESGLGGRAPEQFF. DNA of the CDR3: TGTGCCATCAGTGAGTCGGGGTTAGGCGGGAGGGCCCCTGAGCAGTTCTTC.

This chain joins TRBV29-1 and TRBJ2-5, with D uncertain. Germline loops: CDR1 SQVTM, CDR2 ANQGSEA. V gave up 4 bases and J gave up 5 bases, with 14 bases separating them. The CDR3 length is 13 residues. CDR3: CSVVVVGRETQYF. The CDR3 DNA is TGCAGCGTTGTGGTGGTTGGGCGGGAGACCCAGTACTTC.

This clonotype came up a few times. This chain uses TRBV3-1 with TRBJ2-1, with TRBD2 matching 10 bases. In germline, CDR1 is LGHDT, CDR2 YNNKEL (reference sequence). The CDR3 consists of 15 residues. V lost 6 bases to trimming and J lost 9 bases; unmatched junction nucleotides: 11. The CDR3: CASSRGAAGGREQFF. The CDR3 coding sequence is TGTGCCAGCAGTCGAGGGGCAGCGGGAGGGCGTGAGCAGTTCTTC.

This clonotype was counted at least ten times. The gene calls are TRBV2 and TRBJ2-4, with a weak D call TRBD2 (6 bases). CDR3 size: 16 residues. Germline V CDR1 and CDR2: SNHLY, FYNNEI. V gave up 7 bases and J gave up 1 base, with 17 bases separating them. The CDR3 reads CASTGDLGGAKNIQYF. Here the CDR3 DNA reads TGTGCCAGCACGGGTGATCTCGGAGGGGCCAAAAACATTCAGTACTTC.

This clonotype was detected only once. The chain employs TRBV10-3 and TRBJ1-1, with 7 bases lining up with TRBD1. The V segment lost 5 bases and the J segment 1 base; nucleotides outside the gene matches: 7. CDR1 ENHRY and CDR2 SYGVKD come from the germline V gene. The CDR3 runs 15 residues. The DNA of the CDR3 is TGTGCCATCAGTCCGGAGGGGGCCGGGAACACTGAAGCTTTCTTT. Its translation is CAISPEGAGNTEAFF.

DNA of the CDR3: TGTGCCAGCAGCCAATGGAGCTTAGCGGGAGGCGAGCAGTACTTC. The encoded protein is CASSQWSLAGGEQYF. The rearrangement uses TRBV3-1 and TRBJ2-7, with 10 bases aligning to TRBD2. CDR1 LGHDT and CDR2 YNNKEL come from the germline V gene (reference sequence). The trim removed 2 bases at V and 6 bases at J, leaving 7 bases unmatched. This CDR3 region has 15 residues.

The chain employs TRBV3-1 and TRBJ2-4; the D gene could be TRBD1 or TRBD2 (5 bases each). This CDR3 comprises 13 residues. Per the germline V gene, CDR1 is LGHDT and CDR2 is YNNKEL (reference sequence). Trimming shortened V by 0 bases and J by 15 bases, and 15 bases separated the two germline ends. The CDR3 protein is CASSQDLGTAGYF. In nucleotides, the CDR3 is TGTGCCAGCAGCCAAGATCTTGGGACCGCCGGGTACTTC.

This clonotype was found a few times. This sequence joins TRBV5-1 and TRBJ2-1; D not resolved. V was trimmed by 1 base and J by 8 bases, leaving 7 bases between them. Germline V CDR1 and CDR2: SGHRS, YFSETQ. The CDR3 spans 12 residues. The CDR3, as DNA: TGCGCCAGCAGCTTGAACCACGATGAGCAGTTCTTC. Protein: CASSLNHDEQFF.

J is TRBJ2-7 and V is TRBV6-5, with a tentative D call TRBD2 (5 bases). V dropped 5 bases and J dropped 2 bases, with 13 bases sitting between them. The CDR3 loop spans 14 amino acids. The germline gives CDR1 MNHEY, CDR2 SVGAGI. CDR3 sequence: CASSKREPPYEQYF. CDR3 in DNA: TGTGCCAGCAGTAAACGGGAACCCCCCTACGAGCAGTACTTC.

The chain links TRBV27 to TRBJ2-7; D may match TRBD1 or TRBD2 (5 bases each). CDR3 length equals 15 residues. Germline assignment: CDR1 MNHEY and CDR2 SMNVEV (reference sequence). Trimming took 3 bases from V and 6 from J, leaving 18 bases between them. The CDR3 here is CASSFNPGPSTEQYF. DNA for the CDR3: TGTGCCAGCAGTTTCAACCCGGGACCATCGACCGAGCAGTACTTC.

This clonotype has a count of ten or more. The gene calls are TRBV7-2 and TRBJ2-7, with 7 bases lining up with TRBD2. The CDR3 runs 17 residues. V shed 3 bases, J shed 0 bases, and the junction held 11 bases outside the gene matches. The germline CDR1 and CDR2 sequences are SGHTA and FQGNSA. CDR3 nucleotides: TGTGCCAGCAGCTTCAGATTGCAGGGAGGGAGCTCCTACGAGCAGTACTTC. It yields the protein CASSFRLQGGSSYEQYF.

The CDR3 spells CASSLPDGTHEQYF. In DNA form, the CDR3 reads TGCGCCAGCAGCTTACCCGACGGTACCCACGAGCAGTACTTC. The rearrangement joins TRBV5-1 to TRBJ2-7; unclear D gene. CDR1 is SGHRS and CDR2 is YFSETQ in the germline V gene. V lost 2 bases and J 5 bases, leaving 14 bases between the germline ends. This CDR3 region has 14 residues.

This clonotype turned up a few times. CDR3 in amino acids: CASSEALGGLNYGYTF. The CDR3 region has the DNA TGTGCCAGCAGTGAAGCGCTAGGGGGGCTTAACTATGGCTACACCTTC. The chain employs TRBV2 and TRBJ1-2; possibly TRBD1 for D (6 bases). The length of the CDR3 is 16 residues. The V gene lost 0 bases and the J gene lost 1 base, with 12 bases spanning the gap. CDR1 is SNHLY, CDR2 FYNNEI, per germline.

The J gene is TRBJ1-2, the V gene TRBV27; TRBD1 matches at 7 bases. CDR1 is MNHEY and CDR2 is SMNVEV in the germline V gene (reference sequence). V lost 5 bases to trimming and J lost 6 bases; unmatched junction nucleotides: 9. This CDR3 is built from 14 residues. CDR3 bases: TGTGCCAGCAGTCCCCGGGACAGAGGGGATGGCTACACCTTC. This sequence encodes CASSPRDRGDGYTF.